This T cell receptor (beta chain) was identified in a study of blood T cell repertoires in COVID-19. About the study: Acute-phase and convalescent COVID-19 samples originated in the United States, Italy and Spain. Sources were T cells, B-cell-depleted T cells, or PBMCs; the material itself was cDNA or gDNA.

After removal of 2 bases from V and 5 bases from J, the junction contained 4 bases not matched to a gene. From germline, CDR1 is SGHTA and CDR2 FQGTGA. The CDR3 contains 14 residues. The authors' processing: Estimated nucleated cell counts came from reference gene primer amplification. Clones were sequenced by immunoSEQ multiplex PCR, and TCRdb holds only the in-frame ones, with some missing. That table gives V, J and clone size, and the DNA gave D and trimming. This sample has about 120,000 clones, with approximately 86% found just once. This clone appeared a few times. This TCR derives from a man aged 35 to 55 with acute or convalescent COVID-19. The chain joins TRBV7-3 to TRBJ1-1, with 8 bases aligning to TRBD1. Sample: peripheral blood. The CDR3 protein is CASSLSGGGTEAFF. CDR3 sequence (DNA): TGTGCCAGCAGCTTATCAGGGGGCGGGACTGAAGCTTTCTTT.